This entry lists 4 T cell receptor beta chains sequenced from one sample in a study of blood T cell repertoires in COVID-19. Produced via immunoSEQ multiplex PCR; TCRdb's table is partial and in-frame only. The sample lists 200,000 to 300,000 clones; 85% to 90% were seen once. The material sequenced was peripheral blood. All receptors come from a woman in her sixties or seventies with COVID-19, enrolled during active disease.

This chain connects TRBV4-1 to TRBJ1-1, with 12 bases identical to TRBD1. CDR1 is MGHRA, CDR2 YSYEKL, per germline. The CDR3 is 17 residues long. Trimming cost V 1 base and J 1 base; bases outside gene matches: 4. The CDR3 nucleotides are TGCGCCAGCAGCCAAGGGGGACAGGGGGCAGGGAACACTGAAGCTTTCTTT. Translation gives CASSQGGQGAGNTEAFF.

The J gene is TRBJ2-3, the V gene TRBV20-1, with 10 bases lining up with TRBD2. The CDR3 spans 14 residues. Germline values: CDR1 DFQATT, CDR2 SNEGSKA (reference sequence). The V and J ends lost 3 bases and 6 bases, in that order; junction bases with no gene match: 6. The CDR3 sequence: CSASSSGRGDTQYF. The CDR3 bases are TGCAGTGCTAGTTCTAGCGGGAGAGGGGATACGCAGTATTTT.

The rearrangement links TRBV30 to TRBJ2-4; weak D call: TRBD1 (6 bases). This CDR3 comprises 14 residues. V was trimmed by 5 bases and J by 5 bases, leaving 16 bases between them. From germline, CDR1 is GTSNPN and CDR2 SVGIG (reference sequence). This CDR3 is CAWGRGRVENIQYF. CDR3 in DNA: TGTGCCTGGGGCAGGGGAAGGGTAGAAAACATTCAGTACTTC.

J is TRBJ1-2 and V is TRBV6-2 or TRBV6-3; D gene unclear. Germline CDR1 MNHEY, CDR2 SVGEGT. CDR3 size: 14 residues. V was shortened by 5 bases and J by 4 bases, with 14 bases between the two germline ends. For the CDR3, the DNA is TGTGCCAGCAGTCACGGCAGCGCGGTCTATGGCTACACCTTC. As protein: CASSHGSAVYGYTF.